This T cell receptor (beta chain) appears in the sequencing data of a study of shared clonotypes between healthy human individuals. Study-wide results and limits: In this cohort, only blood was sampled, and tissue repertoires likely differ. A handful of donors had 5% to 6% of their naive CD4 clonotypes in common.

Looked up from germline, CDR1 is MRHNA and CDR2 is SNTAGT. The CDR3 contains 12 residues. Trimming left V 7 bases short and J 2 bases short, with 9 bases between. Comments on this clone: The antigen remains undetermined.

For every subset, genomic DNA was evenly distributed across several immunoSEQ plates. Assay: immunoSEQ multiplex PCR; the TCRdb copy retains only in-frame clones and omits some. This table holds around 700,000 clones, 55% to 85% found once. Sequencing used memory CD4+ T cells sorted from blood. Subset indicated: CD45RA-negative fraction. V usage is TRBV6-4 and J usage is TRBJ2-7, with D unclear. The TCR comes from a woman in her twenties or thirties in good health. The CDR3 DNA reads TGTGCCAGCAACGAGCTCGCCTACGAGCAGTACTTC. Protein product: CASNELAYEQYF.